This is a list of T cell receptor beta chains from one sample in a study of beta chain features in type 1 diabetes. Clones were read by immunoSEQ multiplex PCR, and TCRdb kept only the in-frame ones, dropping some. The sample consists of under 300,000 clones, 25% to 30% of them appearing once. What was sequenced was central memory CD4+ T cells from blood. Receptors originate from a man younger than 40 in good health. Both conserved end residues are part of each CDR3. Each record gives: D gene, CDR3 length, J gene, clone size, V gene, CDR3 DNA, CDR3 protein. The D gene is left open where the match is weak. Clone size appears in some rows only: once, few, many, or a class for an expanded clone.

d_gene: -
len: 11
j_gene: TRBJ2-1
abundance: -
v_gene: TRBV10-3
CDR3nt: TGTGCCATCAGCGGGGATCGTGAGCAGTTCTTC
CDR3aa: CAISGDREQFF

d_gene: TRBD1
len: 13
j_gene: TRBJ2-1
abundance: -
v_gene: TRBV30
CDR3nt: TGTGCCTTTAACCCACAGGGGGTCGGGGAGCAGTTCTTC
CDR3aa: CAFNPQGVGEQFF

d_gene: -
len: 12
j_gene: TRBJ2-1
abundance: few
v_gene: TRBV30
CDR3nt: TGTGCCTGGGGGGCCAGCTCAGGGGTACAGTTCTTC
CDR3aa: CAWGASSGVQFF

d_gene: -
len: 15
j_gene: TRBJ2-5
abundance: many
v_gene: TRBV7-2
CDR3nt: TGTGCCAGCAGCCTCTCAGGGGCGGTTATAGAGACCCAGTACTTC
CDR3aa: CASSLSGAVIETQYF

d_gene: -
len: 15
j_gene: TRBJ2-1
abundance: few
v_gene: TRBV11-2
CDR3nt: TGTGCCAGCAGCCCTGGATCGAGCTCCTACAATGAGCAGTTCTTC
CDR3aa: CASSPGSSSYNEQFF

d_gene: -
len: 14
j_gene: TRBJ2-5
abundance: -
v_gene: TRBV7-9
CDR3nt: TGTGCCAGCAGCCAAAATACCAAGGAGGGGACCCAGTACTTC
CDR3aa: CASSQNTKEGTQYF

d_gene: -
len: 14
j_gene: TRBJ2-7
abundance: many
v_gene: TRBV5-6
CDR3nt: TGTGCCAGCAGCTTGGGCGGGGCCTACTACGAGCAGTACTTC
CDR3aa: CASSLGGAYYEQYF

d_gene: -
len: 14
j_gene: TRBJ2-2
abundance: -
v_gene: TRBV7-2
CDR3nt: TGTGCCAGCAGCTTAGGGGAAGGAATCGGGGAGCTGTTTTTT
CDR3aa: CASSLGEGIGELFF

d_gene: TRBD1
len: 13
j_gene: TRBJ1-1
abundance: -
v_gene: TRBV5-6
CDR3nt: TGTGCCAGCAGCTTAAGGGGGCAAACTGAAGCTTTCTTT
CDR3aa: CASSLRGQTEAFF

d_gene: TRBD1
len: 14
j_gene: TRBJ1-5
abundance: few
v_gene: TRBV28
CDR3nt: TGTGCCAGCAGTCTCGGGACAGGGGGTCAGCCCCAGCATTTT
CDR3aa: CASSLGTGGQPQHF

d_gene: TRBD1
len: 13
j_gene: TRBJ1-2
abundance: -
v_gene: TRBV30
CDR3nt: TGTGCCTGGAGCCACAGGGGCGGCTATGGCTACACCTTC
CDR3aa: CAWSHRGGYGYTF

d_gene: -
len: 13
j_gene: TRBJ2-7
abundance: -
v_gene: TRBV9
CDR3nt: TGTGCCAGCAGCGTAGGTTTGGGTCACGAGCAGTACTTC
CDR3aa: CASSVGLGHEQYF

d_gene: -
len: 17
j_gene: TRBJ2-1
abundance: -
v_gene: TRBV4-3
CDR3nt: TGCGCCAGCAGCCAAGATCCTTGGGGGACCTCCTACAATGAGCAGTTCTTC
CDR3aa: CASSQDPWGTSYNEQFF

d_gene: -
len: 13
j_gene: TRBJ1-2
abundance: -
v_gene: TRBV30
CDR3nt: TGTGCCTGGAGTCCACAGTCTAACTATGGCTACACCTTC
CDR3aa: CAWSPQSNYGYTF